Given below is one TCR beta chain in context. Sequencing was performed with immunoSEQ multiplex PCR; in TCRdb, only in-frame clones are kept and a portion is missing. This sample has about 94,000 clones, with about four fifths found just once. These data are taken from a study of blood T cell repertoires in COVID-19. On the study more broadly: Researchers got acute and convalescent COVID-19 samples from the United States, Italy and Spain.

The CDR3 consists of 17 residues. V was trimmed by 4 bases and J by 2 bases, leaving 20 bases between them. Germline CDR1 MNHEY, CDR2 SMNVEV (reference sequence). The chain uses TRBV27 and TRBJ1-2; possibly TRBD1 for D (5 bases). The origin of this receptor is a human donor in a cohort sampled during active COVID-19. Sequences were obtained from peripheral blood. This CDR3 reads CASSSGAGRSGNYGYTF. In DNA form, the CDR3 reads TGTGCCAGCAGTTCAGGAGCGGGGCGAAGTGGGAACTATGGCTACACCTTC.